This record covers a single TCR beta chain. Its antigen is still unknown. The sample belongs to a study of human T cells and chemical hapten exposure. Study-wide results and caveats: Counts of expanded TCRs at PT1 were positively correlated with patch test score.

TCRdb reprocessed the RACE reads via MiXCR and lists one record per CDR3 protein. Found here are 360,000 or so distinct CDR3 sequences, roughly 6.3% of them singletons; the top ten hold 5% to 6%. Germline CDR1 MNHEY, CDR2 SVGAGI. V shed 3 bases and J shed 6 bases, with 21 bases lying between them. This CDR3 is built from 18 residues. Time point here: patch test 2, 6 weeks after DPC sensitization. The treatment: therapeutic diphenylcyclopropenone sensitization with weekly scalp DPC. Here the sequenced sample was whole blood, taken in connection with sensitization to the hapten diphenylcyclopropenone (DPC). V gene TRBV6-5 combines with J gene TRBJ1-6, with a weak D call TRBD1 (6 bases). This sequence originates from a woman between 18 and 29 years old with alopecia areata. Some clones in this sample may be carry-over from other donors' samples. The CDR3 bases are TGTGCCAGCAGTTATTACCCCAATTCGTTCAGGGGTAATTCACCCCTCCACTTT. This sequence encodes CASSYYPNSFRGNSPLHF.